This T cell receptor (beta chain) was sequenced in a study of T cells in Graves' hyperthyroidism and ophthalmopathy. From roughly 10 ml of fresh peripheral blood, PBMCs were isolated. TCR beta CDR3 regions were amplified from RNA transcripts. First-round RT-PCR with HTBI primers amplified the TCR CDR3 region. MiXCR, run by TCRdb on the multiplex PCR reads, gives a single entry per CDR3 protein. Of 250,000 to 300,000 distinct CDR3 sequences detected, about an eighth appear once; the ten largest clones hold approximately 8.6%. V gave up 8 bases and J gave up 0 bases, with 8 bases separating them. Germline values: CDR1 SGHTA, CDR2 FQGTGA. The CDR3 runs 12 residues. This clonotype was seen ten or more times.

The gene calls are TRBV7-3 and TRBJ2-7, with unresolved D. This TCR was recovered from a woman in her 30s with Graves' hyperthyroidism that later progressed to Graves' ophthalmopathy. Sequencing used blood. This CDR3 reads CASWTASYEQYF. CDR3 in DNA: TGTGCCAGCTGGACGGCCTCCTACGAGCAGTACTTC.